A single sample is the source of the 27 T cell receptor beta chains below, sequenced in a study of radiation and T cells in renal cell carcinoma. The protocol was immunoSEQ multiplex PCR, while the TCRdb copy is restricted to in-frame clones and leaves out a portion. Of 70,000 to 80,000 clones listed, just over 85% are singletons. As for time point: blood 2 weeks post-SBRT. Treatment given: 15 Gy SBRT to primary tumor, nephrectomy 4 weeks later. The sample here was blood, taken from a patient whose treatment included radiotherapy and nephrectomy. These receptors came from a woman aged 45-60 years with renal cell carcinoma.

The genes are TRBV19 and TRBJ2-7; D remains unclear. The CDR3 contains 13 residues. The germline CDR1 and CDR2 sequences are LNHDA and SQIVND (reference sequence). V lost 3 bases to trimming and J lost 2 bases, with 8 bases between them. The CDR3 DNA sequence: TGTGCCAGTAGTATGACACCAACCTACGAGCAGTACTTC. Protein product: CASSMTPTYEQYF.

The gene calls are TRBV4-3 and TRBJ2-2; D could derive from TRBD1 or TRBD2 (6 bases each). The germline V and J ends were trimmed by 1 base and 6 bases, with 15 bases remaining between them. Germline V gene data show CDR1 as LGHNA and CDR2 as YSLEER. This CDR3 is 16 amino acids long. The CDR3 sequence: CASSQVVSGGAGELFF. The CDR3 coding sequence is TGCGCCAGCAGCCAAGTTGTTTCCGGGGGCGCCGGGGAGCTGTTTTTT.

The J gene is TRBJ2-3, the V gene TRBV9; D call uncertain. The CDR3 length is 15 residues. V was trimmed by 2 bases and J by 0 bases, leaving 10 bases between them. CDR1 SGDLS and CDR2 YYNGEE come from the germline V gene. In nucleotides, the CDR3 is TGTGCCAGCAGCGTGGCTCGTGGCAGCACAGATACGCAGTATTTT. It yields the protein CASSVARGSTDTQYF. The whole variable domain, filled in from reference TRBV9 and TRBJ2-3, reads DSGVTQTPKHLITATGQRVTLRCSPRSGDLSVYWYQQSLDQGLQFLIQYYNGEERAKGNILERFSAQQFPDLHSELNLSSLELGDSALYFCASSVARGSTDTQYFGPGTRLTVL.

The genes are TRBV7-2 and TRBJ2-1; D is perhaps TRBD2 (5 bases). CDR3 length: 13 residues. Germline V gene data show CDR1 as SGHTA and CDR2 as FQGNSA. Trimming shortened V by 3 bases and J by 7 bases, and 10 bases separated the two germline ends. The CDR3 DNA reads as TGTGCCAGCAGCTTCGGGCGGGTTAATGAGCAGTTCTTC. Its translation: CASSFGRVNEQFF.

V is TRBV27 and J is TRBJ2-7, with D tentatively TRBD1 (5 bases). The ends were cut back, 7 bases at V and 2 bases at J, with 24 bases in the middle. The CDR3 has 17 residues. Per the germline V gene, CDR1 is MNHEY and CDR2 is SMNVEV (reference sequence). CDR3 nucleotides: TGTGCCAGCACCACCCTCGCCCCCAGGGCCCAACCCTACGAGCAGTACTTC. Its protein is CASTTLAPRAQPYEQYF.

The chain carries TRBV28 and TRBJ1-1, with TRBD1 matching over 9 bases. From germline, CDR1 is MDHEN and CDR2 SYDVKM. CDR3 size: 15 residues. Trimming cost V 2 bases and J 4 bases; bases outside gene matches: 5. The CDR3: CASSLGTGTGTEAFF. DNA for the CDR3: TGTGCCAGCAGTTTAGGGACAGGGACGGGCACTGAAGCTTTCTTT.

The chain carries TRBV5-5 and TRBJ2-7; D remains unclear. Germline-derived CDR1 and CDR2 are SGHKS and YYEKEE (reference sequence). The CDR3 is 13 residues long. V shed 1 base and J shed 2 bases, with 7 bases lying between them. The CDR3 nucleotides are TGTGCCAGCAGCTTGCATGATGCCTACGAGCAGTACTTC. Its translation is CASSLHDAYEQYF.

The gene calls are TRBV4-3 and TRBJ1-2; 10 nucleotides line up with TRBD1. Germline CDR1 is LGHNA and CDR2 is YSLEER. This CDR3 is built from 15 residues. V lost 0 bases to trimming and J lost 9 bases; unmatched junction nucleotides: 7. The CDR3 sequence: CASSQDRQGAVRYTF. CDR3 coding DNA: TGCGCCAGCAGCCAAGATAGACAGGGGGCCGTACGCTACACCTTC.

The chain links TRBV2 to TRBJ2-7, with a possible D match to TRBD1 (6 bases). V lost 4 bases, J lost 11 bases, and 9 bases lay in between. Germline loops: CDR1 SNHLY, CDR2 FYNNEI. CDR3 length: 10 amino acids. The CDR3 reads CASSVDREYF. CDR3 coding DNA: TGTGCCAGCAGTGTGGACAGAGAGTACTTC.

This chain uses TRBV2 with TRBJ2-2; TRBD2 is a possible D gene (5 bases). Germline V gene lookup returns CDR1 SNHLY and CDR2 FYNNEI. There are 16 residues in the CDR3. The V end lost 3 bases, the J end lost 0 bases, and 11 bases lay between the germline ends. Here the CDR3 reads CASSDTYGTNTGELFF. The CDR3 DNA follows: TGTGCCAGCAGTGACACGTACGGGACGAACACCGGGGAGCTGTTTTTT.

This clone appeared a single time. J is TRBJ2-2 and V is TRBV4-3; tentatively, D is TRBD1 (6 bases). V lost 0 bases and J 3 bases, leaving 14 bases between the germline ends. Germline assignment: CDR1 LGHNA and CDR2 YSLEER. CDR3 length equals 17 residues. The chain's CDR3 is CASSQEVKGDDTGELFF. CDR3 sequence (DNA): TGCGCCAGCAGCCAAGAAGTAAAGGGGGATGACACCGGGGAGCTGTTTTTT.

This chain connects TRBV9 to TRBJ2-7; no reliable D call. This CDR3 has 11 amino acids. V was trimmed by 5 bases and J by 7 bases, leaving 10 bases between them. Per germline, CDR1 SGDLS and CDR2 YYNGEE. The CDR3 sequence is CASSSDQEQYF. In DNA, the CDR3 is TGTGCCAGCAGTTCCGACCAGGAGCAGTACTTC. Drawing the rest from reference TRBV9 and TRBJ2-7, the complete variable domain is DSGVTQTPKHLITATGQRVTLRCSPRSGDLSVYWYQQSLDQGLQFLIQYYNGEERAKGNILERFSAQQFPDLHSELNLSSLELGDSALYFCASSSDQEQYFGPGTRLTVT.

The J gene is TRBJ1-1, the V gene TRBV5-4; 8 nucleotides agree with TRBD1. V dropped 6 bases and J dropped 0; count of bases not matched to a gene: 10. This CDR3 is 16 amino acids long. Germline lookup yields CDR1 SGHNT and CDR2 YYREEE (reference sequence). The CDR3 nucleotides read TGTGCCAGCACTAAAGGACAGGGAGGGATGAACACTGAAGCTTTCTTT. Protein product: CASTKGQGGMNTEAFF. Combining the CDR3 with reference TRBV5-4 and TRBJ1-1 gives the whole variable domain ETGVTQSPTHLIKTRGQQVTLRCSSQSGHNTVSWYQQALGQGPQFIFQYYREEENGRGNFPPRFSGLQFPNYSSELNVNALELDDSALYLCASTKGQGGMNTEAFFGQGTRLTVV.

This clone was seen only once. The rearrangement links TRBV21-1 to TRBJ2-1. TRBV21-1 is described as a pseudogene. This CDR3 spans 15 amino acids. The DNA of the CDR3 is TGTGCCAGCAGAGCTTCCTATGGGTCTCCAGATGAGCAGTTCTTC. Translating it yields CASRASYGSPDEQFF.

The rearrangement links TRBV6-6 to TRBJ2-7, with a tentative D call TRBD2 (5 bases). V gave up 3 bases and J gave up 4 bases, with 19 bases separating them. The CDR3 runs to 16 residues. Germline V gives CDR1 MNHNY, CDR2 SVGAGI (reference sequence). The CDR3 sequence: CASSYKATEDSYEQYF. The DNA of the CDR3 is TGTGCCAGCAGTTATAAGGCGACGGAGGATTCGTACGAGCAGTACTTC.

This rearrangement joins TRBV7-2 to TRBJ2-3, with 14 nucleotides matching TRBD2. CDR1 is SGHTA and CDR2 is FQGNSA in the germline V gene. This CDR3 is built from 16 residues. V was pared by 7 bases and J by 1 base, with 4 bases of the junction left unmatched. CDR3 in amino acids: CASIPGLAGGTDTQYF. The DNA for the CDR3 is TGTGCCAGCATCCCGGGACTAGCGGGGGGCACAGATACGCAGTATTTT.

V is TRBV5-1 and J is TRBJ2-7, with TRBD1 matching 8 bases. Trimming removed 0 bases from V and 6 bases from J; junction bases left unmatched: 5. Germline loops: CDR1 SGHRS, CDR2 YFSETQ. This CDR3 contains 14 residues. CDR3 bases: TGCGCCAGCAGCTTGGGCGGGACAGGCGGCGAGCAGTACTTC. Translated, it gives CASSLGGTGGEQYF.

The rearrangement joins TRBV4-3 to TRBJ2-4, with no clear D. Germline V gene data show CDR1 as LGHNA and CDR2 as YSLEER. This CDR3 has 15 residues. The V end was cut by 1 base, the J end by 1 base, with 8 bases between. In nucleotides, the CDR3 is TGCGCCAGCAGCCAAGCGCCGTCCGCCAAAAACATTCAGTACTTC. It is translated as CASSQAPSAKNIQYF.

The chain employs TRBV7-2 and TRBJ2-1, with D perhaps TRBD1 (5 bases). The CDR3 is 14 amino acids. V was pared by 3 bases and J by 5 bases, with 11 bases between. Germline CDR1 is SGHTA and CDR2 is FQGNSA. The CDR3 DNA follows: TGTGCCAGCAGCTTGTTCCTGACAGACAATGAGCAGTTCTTC. Translating it yields CASSLFLTDNEQFF.

V is TRBV4-1 and J is TRBJ2-2; D call uncertain. Per the germline V gene, CDR1 is MGHRA and CDR2 is YSYEKL. V lost 1 base and J 2 bases, leaving 5 bases between the germline ends. This CDR3 spans 14 amino acids. The CDR3 DNA reads as TGCGCCAGCAGCCAAGTTTCTAACACCGGGGAGCTGTTTTTT. It yields the protein CASSQVSNTGELFF.

J is TRBJ2-5 and V is TRBV19, with 7 positions matching TRBD2. The CDR3 extends over 15 amino acids. Losses at the gene ends were 6 bases for V and 3 bases for J; bases not matched to a gene: 10. Germline V gene data show CDR1 as LNHDA and CDR2 as SQIVND (reference sequence). Here the CDR3 reads CASRTRGREKETQYF. Here the CDR3 DNA reads TGTGCCAGTAGGACCAGAGGGCGGGAGAAAGAGACCCAGTACTTC.

J is TRBJ1-1 and V is TRBV6-5; D unclear. Trimming left V 8 bases short and J 1 base short, with 5 bases between. CDR1 and CDR2 (germline): MNHEY, SVGAGI. The CDR3 is 11 amino acids. CDR3 sequence: CASGKNTEAFF. As DNA, the CDR3 is TGTGCCAGCGGGAAGAACACTGAAGCTTTCTTT.

Points on this clone: A far larger clone lies a single base away; this is likely a read error. The chain couples TRBV6-1 to TRBJ2-1; 12 bases are shared with TRBD2. This CDR3 contains 19 residues. The V and J ends lost 3 bases and 7 bases, in that order; junction bases with no gene match: 16. CDR1 is MNHNS and CDR2 is SASEGT in the germline V gene. CDR3 nucleotides: TGTGCCAGCAGTGATAGACTTTCAGGACTAGCGGGATTGGGAAATGAGCAGTTCTTC. This sequence encodes CASSDRLSGLAGLGNEQFF.

The V call is TRBV27, the J call TRBJ2-7; 7 positions agree with TRBD2. The V segment lost 6 bases and the J segment 3 bases; nucleotides outside the gene matches: 26. Germline V gene sequence: CDR1 MNHEY, CDR2 SMNVEV (reference sequence). The CDR3 loop spans 20 amino acids. CDR3 region: CASSHRDGRRNKRPIYEQYF. The CDR3 coding sequence is TGTGCCAGCAGCCATAGGGACGGGAGGCGAAATAAACGACCGATCTACGAGCAGTACTTC.

The table lists this clone with a count of one. The rearrangement links TRBV25-1 to TRBJ2-3; a possible D gene is TRBD1 (5 bases). Germline loops: CDR1 MGHDK, CDR2 SYGVNS. The germline V and J ends were trimmed by 7 bases and 1 base, with 15 bases remaining between them. CDR3 length: 15 amino acids. CDR3 DNA sequence: TGTGCCAGCACCACAACAGGATACCGCACAGATACGCAGTATTTT. Translation: CASTTTGYRTDTQYF. The full variable domain, its missing parts supplied by reference TRBV25-1 and TRBJ2-3, is EADIYQTPRYLVIGTGKKITLECSQTMGHDKMYWYQQDPGMELHLIHYSYGVNSTEKGDLSSESTVSRIRTEHFPLTLESARPSHTSQYLCASTTTGYRTDTQYFGPGTRLTVL.

The chain recombines TRBV5-8 with TRBJ2-6; possible D gene TRBD1, 6 bases. The CDR3 covers 17 residues. The ends were cut back, 2 bases at V and 0 bases at J, with 12 bases in the middle. The germline CDR1 and CDR2 sequences are SGHTS and YDEGEE. The chain's CDR3 is CASSLQGSRSGANVLTF. CDR3 DNA: TGTGCCAGCAGCTTACAGGGATCCCGCTCTGGGGCCAACGTCCTGACTTTC. The full variable domain, rest sourced from reference TRBV5-8 and TRBJ2-6, is EAGVTQSPTHLIKTRGQQATLRCSPISGHTSVYWYQQALGLGLQFLLWYDEGEERNRGNFPPRFSGRQFPNYSSELNVNALELEDSALYLCASSLQGSRSGANVLTFGAGSRLTVL.

The count of this clone is one. The chain recombines TRBV18 with TRBJ1-5; tentatively, D is TRBD1 (5 bases). V was trimmed by 1 base and J by 1 base, leaving 8 bases between them. Germline assignment: CDR1 KGHSH and CDR2 LQKENI. The CDR3 has 15 residues. The CDR3 sequence: CASSPRGDSNQPQHF. DNA for the CDR3: TGTGCCAGCTCACCACGGGGGGACAGCAATCAGCCCCAGCATTTT.